This TCR beta chain originates from a study of blood T cells in healthy people across ages. Within the sample, this clonotype is medium-sized. As yet, its antigen is unknown. A second about 7 to 12 cycle PCR used barcoded and J-beta primers. MiXCR, applied by TCRdb to the 5' RACE reads, yields one record per CDR3 protein. This table has about 640,000 distinct CDR3 sequences, about 30% appearing once. Regarding the study as a whole: Age advanced and TCR beta diversity per million T cells fell, roughly linearly. What prevented conclusive comparison of naive and antigen-experienced cells was that PBMCs were unsorted.

CDR1 and CDR2 (germline): LGHNA, YSLEER. The CDR3 has 16 residues. V shed 2 bases and J 4 bases; nucleotides not matched to a gene: 10. Sample donors were healthy Caucasian individuals that came from Russia, aged roughly 6 to 100. This sequence originates from a woman older than 75 in good health. This chain links TRBV4-3 with TRBJ2-7; TRBD1 matches 8 bases. The specimen sequenced was blood. CDR3 region: CASSQSMGDRSYEQYF. The CDR3 bases are TGCGCCAGCAGCCAATCCATGGGGGACAGGAGTTACGAGCAGTACTTC.